This is a list of T cell receptor beta chains from one sample in a study of shared clonotypes between healthy human individuals. Sequencing used immunoSEQ multiplex PCR; TCRdb keeps in-frame clones, though not all of them. The sample has 2,500,000 or so clones; approximately 93% are singletons. Sequencing was performed on naive CD4+ T cells from PBMCs. These receptor sequences come from a man younger than 35 in good health. Some clones in this sample may be carry-over from other donors' samples. Each CDR3 is given without its conserved first and last residue. The D gene is left open where the match is weak.

length: 14; D: TRBD1; J: TRBJ1-1; V: TRBV18; CDR3: ASSPVEGAPNTEAF
length: 12; D: .; J: TRBJ2-7; V: TRBV28; CDR3: ASSTTGSLYEQY
length: 13; D: .; J: TRBJ1-5; V: TRBV7-2; CDR3: ASSLVGGAFQPQH
length: 15; D: TRBD2; J: TRBJ2-2; V: TRBV5-1; CDR3: ASSSGGLATNTGELF
length: 14; D: TRBD2; J: TRBJ2-5; V: TRBV15; CDR3: ATSRTSVSLQETQY
length: 13; D: TRBD2; J: TRBJ2-1; V: TRBV5-4; CDR3: ASRLAGGFQDEQF
length: 13; D: .; J: TRBJ1-1; V: TRBV9; CDR3: ASSVDRSSNTEAF
length: 11; D: TRBD1; J: TRBJ1-2; V: TRBV19; CDR3: ASIRTGEFVYT
length: 14; D: .; J: TRBJ2-3; V: TRBV6-1; CDR3: ASSEAAGQYTDTQY
length: 8; D: .; J: TRBJ2-3; V: TRBV4-2; CDR3: ASKEDTQY
length: 11; D: .; J: TRBJ1-1; V: TRBV11-3; CDR3: ASSLDTTKRTF
length: 10; D: TRBD1; J: TRBJ1-2; V: TRBV2; CDR3: ASSAGGYGYT
length: 12; D: .; J: TRBJ1-5; V: TRBV9; CDR3: ASSVGSGNQPQH
length: 16; D: .; J: TRBJ2-5; V: TRBV7-2; CDR3: ASSQSIRQDPGAETQY
length: 12; D: TRBD1; J: TRBJ2-5; V: TRBV10-3; CDR3: AARPGQGSETQY
length: 12; D: .; J: TRBJ2-7; V: TRBV27; CDR3: ASSLIRAGYEQY
length: 13; D: .; J: TRBJ2-4; V: TRBV28; CDR3: ASRPQDLAKNIQY
length: 14; D: .; J: TRBJ2-1; V: TRBV7-2; CDR3: ASLLQGGPSYNEQF